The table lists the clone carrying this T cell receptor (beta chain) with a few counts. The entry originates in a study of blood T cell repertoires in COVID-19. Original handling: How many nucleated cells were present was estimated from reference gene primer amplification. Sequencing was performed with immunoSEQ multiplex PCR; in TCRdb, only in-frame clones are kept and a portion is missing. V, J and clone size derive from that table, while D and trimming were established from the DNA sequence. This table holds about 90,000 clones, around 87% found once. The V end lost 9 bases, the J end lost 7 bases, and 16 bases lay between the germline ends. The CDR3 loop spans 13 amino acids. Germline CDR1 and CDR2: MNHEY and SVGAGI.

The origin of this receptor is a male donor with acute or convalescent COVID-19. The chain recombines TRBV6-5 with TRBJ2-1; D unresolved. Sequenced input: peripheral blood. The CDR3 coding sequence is TGTGCCAGTTCACAGAGTCTTGTTAATGAGCAGTTCTTC. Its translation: CASSQSLVNEQFF.